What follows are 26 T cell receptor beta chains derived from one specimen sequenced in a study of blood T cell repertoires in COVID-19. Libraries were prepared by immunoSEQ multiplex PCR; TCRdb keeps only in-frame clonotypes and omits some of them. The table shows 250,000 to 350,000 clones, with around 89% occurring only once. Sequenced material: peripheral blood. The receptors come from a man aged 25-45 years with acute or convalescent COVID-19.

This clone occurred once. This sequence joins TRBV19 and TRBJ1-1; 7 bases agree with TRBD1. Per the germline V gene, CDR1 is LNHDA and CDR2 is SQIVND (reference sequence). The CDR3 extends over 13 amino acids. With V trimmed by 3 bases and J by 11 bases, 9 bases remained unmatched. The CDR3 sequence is CASSMVRTGDAFF. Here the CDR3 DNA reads TGTGCCAGTAGTATGGTACGAACAGGGGACGCTTTCTTT.

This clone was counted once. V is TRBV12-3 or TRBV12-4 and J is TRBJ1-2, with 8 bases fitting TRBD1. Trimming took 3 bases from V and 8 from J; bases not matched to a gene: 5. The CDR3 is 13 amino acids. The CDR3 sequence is CASSFRTGIGYTF. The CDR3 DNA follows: TGTGCCAGCAGTTTCCGGACAGGGATCGGCTACACCTTC.

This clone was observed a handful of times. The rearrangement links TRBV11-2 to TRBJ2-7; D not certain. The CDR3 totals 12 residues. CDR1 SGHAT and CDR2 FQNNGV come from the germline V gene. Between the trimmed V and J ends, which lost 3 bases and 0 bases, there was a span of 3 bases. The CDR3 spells CASSFSSYEQYF. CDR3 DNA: TGTGCCAGCAGCTTCAGCTCCTACGAGCAGTACTTC. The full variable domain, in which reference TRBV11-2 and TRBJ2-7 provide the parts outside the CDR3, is EAGVAQSPRYKIIEKRQSVAFWCNPISGHATLYWYQQILGQGPKLLIQFQNNGVVDDSQLPKDRFSAERLKGVDSTLKIQPAKLEDSAVYLCASSFSSYEQYFGPGTRLTVT.

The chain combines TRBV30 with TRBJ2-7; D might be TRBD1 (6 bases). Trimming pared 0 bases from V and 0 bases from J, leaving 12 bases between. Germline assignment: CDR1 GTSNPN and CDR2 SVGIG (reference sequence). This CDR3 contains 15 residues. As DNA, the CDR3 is TGTGCCTGGAGTGTAGGGGGTGCCAGCTCCTACGAGCAGTACTTC. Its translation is CAWSVGGASSYEQYF.

CDR3: CASSVGRRGELFF. The CDR3 region has the DNA TGTGCCAGCAGCGTAGGGCGACGGGGGGAACTGTTCTTC. J is TRBJ2-1 and V is TRBV9; 7 nucleotides align to TRBD2. Unmatched junction bases numbered 9, after V lost 0 bases and J lost 15 bases. The CDR3 runs to 13 residues. The germline CDR1 and CDR2 sequences are SGDLS and YYNGEE.

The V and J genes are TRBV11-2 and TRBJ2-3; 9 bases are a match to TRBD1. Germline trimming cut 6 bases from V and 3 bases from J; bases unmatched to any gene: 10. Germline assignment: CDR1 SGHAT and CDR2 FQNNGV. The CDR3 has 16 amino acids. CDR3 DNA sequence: TGTGCCAGCAGTGAGACCTCCGGGACAGGGACAGATACGCAGTATTTT. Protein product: CASSETSGTGTDTQYF.

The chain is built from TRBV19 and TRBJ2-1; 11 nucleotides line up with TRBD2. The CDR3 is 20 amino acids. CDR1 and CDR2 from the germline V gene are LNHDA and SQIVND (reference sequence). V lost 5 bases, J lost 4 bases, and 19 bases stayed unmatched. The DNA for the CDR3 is TGTGCCAGTAGTCCCACGGGTTCGGCTAGCGGGAGGAAAAATTACAATGAGCAGTTCTTC. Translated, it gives CASSPTGSASGRKNYNEQFF.

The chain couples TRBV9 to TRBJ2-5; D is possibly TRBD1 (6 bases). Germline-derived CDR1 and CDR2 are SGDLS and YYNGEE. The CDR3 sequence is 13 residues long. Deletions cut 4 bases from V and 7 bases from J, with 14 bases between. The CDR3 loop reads CASSSGVGGTQYF. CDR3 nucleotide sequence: TGTGCCAGCAGCTCAGGGGTTGGGGGGACCCAGTACTTC.

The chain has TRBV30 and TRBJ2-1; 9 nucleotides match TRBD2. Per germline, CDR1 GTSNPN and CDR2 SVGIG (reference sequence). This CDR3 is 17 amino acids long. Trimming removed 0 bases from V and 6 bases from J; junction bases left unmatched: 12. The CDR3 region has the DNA TGTGCCTGGAGTGTACGTCTGGCGGGGGGGCAGGTCAATGAGCAGTTCTTC. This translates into CAWSVRLAGGQVNEQFF.

The CDR3 nucleotides are TGTGCCAGCAGTAGCCACAGCAGCTCCTACGAGCAGTACTTC. Amino acid sequence: CASSSHSSSYEQYF. The V gene is TRBV6-4, the J gene TRBJ2-7; D unresolved. The V gene's germline CDR1 is MRHNA and CDR2 SNTAGT. This CDR3 contains 14 residues. V was trimmed by 5 bases and J by 0 bases, leaving 11 bases between them.

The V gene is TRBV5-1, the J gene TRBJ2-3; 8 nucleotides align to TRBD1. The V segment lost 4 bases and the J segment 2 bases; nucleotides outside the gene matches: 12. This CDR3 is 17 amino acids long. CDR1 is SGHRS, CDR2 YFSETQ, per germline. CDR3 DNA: TGCGCCAGCAGCGCAAGACAGGGGTCCCCAAACACAGATACGCAGTATTTT. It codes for CASSARQGSPNTDTQYF.

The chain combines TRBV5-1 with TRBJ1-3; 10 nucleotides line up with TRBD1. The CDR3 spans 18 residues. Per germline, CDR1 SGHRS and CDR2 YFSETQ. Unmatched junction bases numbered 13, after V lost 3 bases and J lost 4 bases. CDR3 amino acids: CASSSRQGADLPGNTIYF. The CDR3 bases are TGCGCCAGCAGCTCCAGACAGGGGGCCGATCTTCCAGGAAACACCATATATTTT.

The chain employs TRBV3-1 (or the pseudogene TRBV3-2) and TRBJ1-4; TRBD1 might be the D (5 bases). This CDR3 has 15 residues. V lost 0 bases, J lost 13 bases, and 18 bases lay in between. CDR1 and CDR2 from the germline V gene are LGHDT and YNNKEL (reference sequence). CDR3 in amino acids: CASSQDGASRKILFF. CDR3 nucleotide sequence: TGTGCCAGCAGCCAAGATGGGGCCAGCCGAAAAATACTGTTTTTT.

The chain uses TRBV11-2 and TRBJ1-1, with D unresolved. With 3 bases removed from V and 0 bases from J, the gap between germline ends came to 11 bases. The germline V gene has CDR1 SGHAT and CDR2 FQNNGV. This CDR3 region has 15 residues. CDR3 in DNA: TGTGCCAGCAGCTTTCAGCGGTCTGTGAACACTGAAGCTTTCTTT. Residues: CASSFQRSVNTEAFF.

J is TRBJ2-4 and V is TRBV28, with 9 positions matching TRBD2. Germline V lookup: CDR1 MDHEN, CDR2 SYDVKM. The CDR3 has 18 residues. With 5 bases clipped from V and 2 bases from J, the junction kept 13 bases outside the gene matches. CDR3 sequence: CASSASYSGSGTKNIQYF. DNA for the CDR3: TGTGCCAGCAGTGCATCTTATAGCGGGAGTGGGACCAAAAACATTCAGTACTTC.

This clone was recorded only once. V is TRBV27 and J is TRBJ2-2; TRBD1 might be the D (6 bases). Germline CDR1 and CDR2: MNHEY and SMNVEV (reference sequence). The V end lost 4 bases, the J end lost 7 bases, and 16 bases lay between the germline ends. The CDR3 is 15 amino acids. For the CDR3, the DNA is TGTGCCAGCAGTTCCAGGGGCTTTGGTGGCGGGGAGCTGTTTTTT. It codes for CASSSRGFGGGELFF.

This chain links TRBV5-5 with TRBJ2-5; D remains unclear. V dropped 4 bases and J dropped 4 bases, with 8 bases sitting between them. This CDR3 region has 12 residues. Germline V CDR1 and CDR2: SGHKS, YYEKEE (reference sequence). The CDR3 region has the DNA TGTGCCAGCAGCCCTGGGCGAGAGACCCAGTACTTC. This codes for CASSPGRETQYF.

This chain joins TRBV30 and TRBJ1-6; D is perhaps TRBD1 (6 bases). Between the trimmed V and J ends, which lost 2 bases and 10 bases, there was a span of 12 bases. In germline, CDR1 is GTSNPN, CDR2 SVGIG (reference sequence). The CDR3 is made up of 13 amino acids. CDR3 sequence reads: CAWSSDRPSPLHF. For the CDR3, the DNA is TGTGCCTGGAGTTCCGACAGGCCCTCACCCCTCCACTTT.

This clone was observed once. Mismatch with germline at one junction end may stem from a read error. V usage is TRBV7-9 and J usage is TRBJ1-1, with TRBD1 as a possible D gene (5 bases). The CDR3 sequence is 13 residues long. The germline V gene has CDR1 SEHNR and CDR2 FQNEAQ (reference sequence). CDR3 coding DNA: TGTGCCAGCAGCTTGGTACAGGTTTCTGAGGCTTTCTTT. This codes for CASSLVQVSEAFF.

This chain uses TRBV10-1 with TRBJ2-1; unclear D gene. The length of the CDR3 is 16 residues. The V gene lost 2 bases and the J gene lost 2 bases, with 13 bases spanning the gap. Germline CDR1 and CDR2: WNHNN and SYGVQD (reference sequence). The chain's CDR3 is CASSEGLVPPYNEQFF. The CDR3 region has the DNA TGCGCCAGCAGTGAGGGGCTCGTGCCGCCCTACAATGAGCAGTTCTTC.

The CDR3: CASSIRSGYNEQFF. The CDR3, as DNA: TGTGCCAGTAGTATAAGGAGCGGGTACAATGAGCAGTTCTTC. The V gene is TRBV19, the J gene TRBJ2-1; weak D call: TRBD2 (6 bases). The germline gives CDR1 LNHDA, CDR2 SQIVND (reference sequence). Trimming took 2 bases from V and 4 from J, leaving 9 bases between them. There are 14 residues in the CDR3.

CDR3 sequence: CATSRNVEVTDGYTF. CDR3 nucleotides: TGTGCCACCAGCAGAAACGTGGAGGTCACGGATGGCTACACCTTC. This chain links TRBV15 with TRBJ1-2; no clear D. V shed 2 bases and J shed 6 bases, with 16 bases lying between them. CDR1 LNHNV and CDR2 YYDKDF come from the germline V gene (reference sequence). CDR3 length equals 15 residues.

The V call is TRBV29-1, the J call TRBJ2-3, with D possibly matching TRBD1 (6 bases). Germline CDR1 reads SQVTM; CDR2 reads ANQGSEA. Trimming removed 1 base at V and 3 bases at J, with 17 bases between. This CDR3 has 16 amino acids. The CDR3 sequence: CSVEGLGTTPTDTQYF. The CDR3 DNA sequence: TGCAGCGTTGAAGGGTTAGGGACAACCCCTACAGATACGCAGTATTTT.

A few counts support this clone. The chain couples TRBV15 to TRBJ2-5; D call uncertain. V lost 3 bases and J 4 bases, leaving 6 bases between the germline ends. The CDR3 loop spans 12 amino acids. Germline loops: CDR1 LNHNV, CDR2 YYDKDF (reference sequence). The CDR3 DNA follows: TGTGCCACCAGCAGGATCGGAGAGACCCAGTACTTC. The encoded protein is CATSRIGETQYF. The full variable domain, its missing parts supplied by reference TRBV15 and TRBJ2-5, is DAMVIQNPRYQVTQFGKPVTLSCSQTLNHNVMYWYQQKSSQAPKLLFHYYDKDFNNEADTPDNFQSRRPNTSFCFLDIRSPGLGDTAMYLCATSRIGETQYFGPGTRLLVL.

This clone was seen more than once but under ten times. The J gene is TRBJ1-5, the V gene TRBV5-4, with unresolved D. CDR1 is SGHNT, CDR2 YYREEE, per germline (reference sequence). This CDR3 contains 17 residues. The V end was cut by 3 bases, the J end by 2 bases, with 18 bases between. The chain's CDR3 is CASSSNLEGWGNQPQHF. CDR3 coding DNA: TGTGCCAGCAGCTCAAACCTTGAGGGCTGGGGCAATCAGCCCCAGCATTTT.

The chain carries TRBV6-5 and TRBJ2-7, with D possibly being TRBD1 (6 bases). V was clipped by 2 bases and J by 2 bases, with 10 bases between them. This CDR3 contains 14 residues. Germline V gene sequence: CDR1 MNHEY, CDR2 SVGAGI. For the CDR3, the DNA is TGTGCCAGCAGTTACGGGGACACAACCTACGAGCAGTACTTC. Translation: CASSYGDTTYEQYF.